This TCR beta chain was recovered during a study of blood T cell repertoires in COVID-19. Using immunoSEQ multiplex PCR, the repertoire was profiled, and TCRdb retains in-frame clones only, with some absent. The top ten clones hold 5.1% of a sample with more than 300,000 clones, roughly four fifths of them seen once. The J segment lost 2 bases and the V segment lost 0 bases, leaving 1 base of the junction unmatched. CDR1 SGDLS and CDR2 YYNGEE come from the germline V gene. The CDR3 sequence is 16 residues long. The TCR was taken from a woman aged 50 to 60 who had recovered from COVID-19. The chain joins TRBV9 to TRBJ2-1, with TRBD2 matching 11 bases. Sequencing used PBMCs or T cells enriched from blood (not recorded which). For the CDR3, the DNA is TGTGCCAGCAGCGTAGAGGGACTAGCGGCCTACAATGAGCAGTTCTTC. Residues: CASSVEGLAAYNEQFF.